These 30 T cell receptor beta chains were all obtained from the same sample, sequenced in a study. In TCRdb, the RT-PCR reads were re-called with MiXCR into one record per CDR3 protein. Here the sample spans about 700,000 distinct CDR3 sequences, approximately 15% being singletons. The sequencing input was memory CD4+ T cells from blood. The receptors originated from a female donor in good health, serving as a healthy control.

This clonotype was observed a handful of times. The chain is built from TRBV4-2 and TRBJ1-4; 7 positions agree with TRBD1. V was clipped by 0 bases and J by 6 bases; unmatched bases: 4. Per the germline V gene, CDR1 is LGHNA and CDR2 is YNFKEQ. The CDR3 is 15 amino acids. The CDR3 is CASSQEDRIHEKLFF. The CDR3 bases are TGTGCCAGCAGCCAAGAGGACAGGATTCATGAAAAACTGTTTTTT.

Details on this clonotype: This could be a read error, since a much larger clone is one nucleotide away. The chain joins TRBV12-3 or TRBV12-4 to TRBJ2-1; 12 bases match TRBD2. J was trimmed by 6 bases and V by 6 bases; bases with no gene match: 9. This CDR3 has 16 residues. The CDR3 region has the DNA TGTGCCAGCAGGGTCGAGACTAGCGGGAGTATCAATGAGCAGTTCTTC. It specifies CASRVETSGSINEQFF.

The chain has TRBV20-1 and TRBJ2-7, with 8 bases matching TRBD2. Germline loops: CDR1 DFQATT, CDR2 SNEGSKA (reference sequence). The CDR3 runs to 15 residues. The ends lost 0 bases at V and 9 bases at J; junction bases unmatched: 13. CDR3: CSARDTGGREGLQYF. The CDR3 DNA reads TGCAGTGCTAGAGATACTGGCGGCCGGGAGGGATTGCAGTACTTC.

The sample holds a few counts of this clonotype. The chain joins TRBV20-1 to TRBJ2-7; TRBD2 matches 8 bases. This CDR3 has 14 residues. From germline, CDR1 is DFQATT and CDR2 SNEGSKA (reference sequence). The V and J ends lost 2 bases and 0 bases, in that order; junction bases with no gene match: 3. The chain's CDR3 is CSARSAGVSYEQYF. CDR3 in DNA: TGCAGTGCTAGATCAGCGGGAGTCTCCTACGAGCAGTACTTC.

A few counts support this clonotype. The chain joins TRBV5-1 to TRBJ2-7, with 11 positions matching TRBD1. Germline-derived CDR1 and CDR2 are SGHRS and YFSETQ. Losses at the gene ends were 4 bases for V and 3 bases for J; bases not matched to a gene: 6. This CDR3 has 15 amino acids. The CDR3 loop reads CASSPRGTGGYEQYF. The CDR3, as DNA: TGCGCCAGCAGCCCGAGAGGGACAGGGGGCTACGAGCAGTACTTC.

This clonotype was seen only a few times. The chain recombines TRBV6-2 or TRBV6-3 with TRBJ1-2; 7 nucleotides line up with TRBD1. CDR1 is MNHEY, CDR2 SVGEGT, per germline. This CDR3 is 14 amino acids long. Trimming took 3 bases from V and 4 from J; bases not matched to a gene: 5. The CDR3 coding sequence is TGTGCCAGCAGTTATTTCGACAGGGTCTATGGCTACACCTTC. This codes for CASSYFDRVYGYTF.

This clonotype was picked up a small number of times. The V call is TRBV6-5, the J call TRBJ1-1; 8 bases align to TRBD1. The CDR3 runs to 17 residues. Trimming took 0 bases from V and 1 from J; bases not matched to a gene: 7. Germline lookup yields CDR1 MNHEY and CDR2 SVGAGI. CDR3 loop: CASSYSRLGQGNTEAFF. In DNA form, the CDR3 reads TGTGCCAGCAGTTACTCCAGACTAGGACAGGGGAACACTGAAGCTTTCTTT.

The V call is TRBV5-5, the J call TRBJ2-5; TRBD1 is a possible D gene (5 bases). Germline CDR1 SGHKS, CDR2 YYEKEE (reference sequence). The ends were cut back, 2 bases at V and 5 bases at J, with 10 bases in the middle. The CDR3 covers 13 residues. The CDR3 reads CASSLSGLETQYF. CDR3 bases: TGTGCCAGCAGCTTATCAGGGCTGGAGACCCAGTACTTC.

This clonotype was seen only a few times. This rearrangement joins TRBV10-3 to TRBJ1-1; TRBD1 might be the D (5 bases). Germline CDR1 reads ENHRY; CDR2 reads SYGVKD. The ends were cut back, 4 bases at V and 8 bases at J, with 8 bases in the middle. The CDR3 sequence is 11 residues long. The CDR3 sequence is CAISVRDEAFF. The CDR3 DNA reads as TGTGCCATCAGTGTAAGGGACGAAGCTTTCTTT.

The V gene is TRBV10-3, the J gene TRBJ2-2; no clear D. This CDR3 is 12 amino acids long. The germline V and J ends were trimmed by 2 bases and 6 bases, with 4 bases remaining between them. Germline V lookup: CDR1 ENHRY, CDR2 SYGVKD. The CDR3 nucleotides are TGTGCCATCAGTGAGGATGCCGGGGAGCTGTTTTTT. Translation: CAISEDAGELFF.

This clonotype has a handful of counts. V is TRBV6-1 and J is TRBJ1-1; D gene uncertain. Germline V CDR1 and CDR2: MNHNS, SASEGT. There are 14 residues in the CDR3. V was clipped by 3 bases and J by 7 bases, with 15 bases between them. Here the CDR3 DNA reads TGTGCCAGCAGTGATCAGTCTATGGTACTTGAAGCTTTCTTT. Amino acids: CASSDQSMVLEAFF.

This clonotype was recorded a few times. The gene calls are TRBV27 and TRBJ2-7; D not certain. Trimming shortened V by 5 bases and J by 3 bases, and 8 bases separated the two germline ends. Germline V gene sequence: CDR1 MNHEY, CDR2 SMNVEV (reference sequence). The CDR3 loop spans 12 amino acids. CDR3 DNA: TGTGCCAGCAGTGAAAACAACTACGAGCAGTACTTC. It translates to CASSENNYEQYF.

This clonotype was found many times. As DNA, the CDR3 is TGCGCCAGCAGCTCGGGATCGGGACTAGCGGACAATGAGCAGTTCTTC. It is translated as CASSSGSGLADNEQFF. This rearrangement joins TRBV5-1 to TRBJ2-1; TRBD2 aligns across 11 bases. Germline values: CDR1 SGHRS, CDR2 YFSETQ. J was trimmed by 5 bases and V by 3 bases; bases with no gene match: 7. The CDR3 runs to 16 residues.

This clonotype has just a few counts. V usage is TRBV20-1 and J usage is TRBJ2-2; 7 bases agree with TRBD1. CDR1 DFQATT and CDR2 SNEGSKA come from the germline V gene (reference sequence). The CDR3 runs to 14 residues. CDR3 residues: CSTLKTGDTGELFF. For the CDR3, the DNA is TGCAGCACATTAAAAACAGGGGACACCGGGGAGCTGTTTTTT.

This clonotype was recorded a few times. This chain uses TRBV7-2 with TRBJ2-5; a weak D match, TRBD1 (7 bases). Germline V gene sequence: CDR1 SGHTA, CDR2 FQGNSA. The ends were cut back, 1 base at V and 5 bases at J, with 20 bases in the middle. This CDR3 spans 17 amino acids. This CDR3 is CASSLGGPAPGGETQYF. In DNA, the CDR3 is TGTGCCAGCAGCTTAGGTGGGCCAGCACCAGGGGGGGAGACCCAGTACTTC.

V is TRBV5-1 and J is TRBJ1-4; unclear D gene. From germline, CDR1 is SGHRS and CDR2 YFSETQ. V was trimmed by 4 bases and J by 3 bases, leaving 13 bases between them. The CDR3 sequence is 15 residues long. The CDR3 sequence is CASSPNAQPNEKLFF. DNA of the CDR3: TGCGCCAGCAGCCCTAACGCCCAGCCTAATGAAAAACTGTTTTTT.

This clonotype showed up just a few times. V gene TRBV29-1 combines with J gene TRBJ1-1, with D hard to call. Germline CDR1 and CDR2: SQVTM and ANQGSEA. Deletions cut 2 bases from V and 4 bases from J, with 8 bases between. There are 12 residues in the CDR3. CDR3 sequence: CSVETRPTEAFF. Written as DNA, the CDR3 is TGCAGCGTTGAAACGCGACCCACTGAAGCTTTCTTT.

In this sample, this clonotype turned up a few times. J is TRBJ2-5 and V is TRBV2; 7 bases fit TRBD1. The germline V gene encodes CDR1 SNHLY and CDR2 FYNNEI. The CDR3 consists of 14 residues. The junction had 9 bases not matched to a gene; V was cut back by 6 bases and J by 5 bases. The DNA of the CDR3 is TGTGCCAGCAGCGCAACAGGGGTCGTTGAGACCCAGTACTTC. This codes for CASSATGVVETQYF.

In its sample, this clonotype was seen a few times. V gene TRBV5-1 combines with J gene TRBJ2-2; TRBD2 matches 14 bases. The V gene's germline CDR1 is SGHRS and CDR2 YFSETQ. The CDR3 runs to 18 residues. J gave up 1 base and V 3 bases, and 5 bases lay outside the gene matches. CDR3 coding DNA: TGCGCCAGCAGCTCAAAGACTAGCGGGAGGGGGAACACCGGGGAGCTGTTTTTT. Amino acids: CASSSKTSGRGNTGELFF.

The chain joins TRBV3-1 to TRBJ2-5; 11 bases align to TRBD2. The CDR3 spans 14 residues. V lost 1 base to trimming and J lost 12 bases; unmatched junction nucleotides: 7. The germline CDR1 and CDR2 sequences are LGHDT and YNNKEL (reference sequence). The CDR3 protein is CASSQGRSGGAKYF. The CDR3 DNA reads TGTGCCAGCAGCCAAGGACGTAGCGGGGGGGCAAAGTACTTC.

The chain uses TRBV7-2 and TRBJ2-5; no clear D gene. V was trimmed by 6 bases and J by 0 bases, leaving 8 bases between them. CDR3 length: 13 amino acids. Germline V CDR1 and CDR2: SGHTA, FQGNSA. The CDR3 DNA reads TGTGCCAGCAGTCACAACCACCAAGAGACCCAGTACTTC. It yields the protein CASSHNHQETQYF.

The chain carries TRBV20-1 and TRBJ2-7; TRBD2 aligns across 9 bases. Trimming at V came to 3 bases and at J to 6 bases, leaving 9 bases not matched to a gene. The CDR3 consists of 14 residues. Germline V lookup: CDR1 DFQATT, CDR2 SNEGSKA (reference sequence). The CDR3 reads CSASFVAGVFEQYF. Written as DNA, the CDR3 is TGCAGTGCTAGCTTTGTAGCGGGAGTCTTCGAGCAGTACTTC.

The chain has TRBV7-2 and TRBJ1-5, with TRBD1 identical over 7 bases. V dropped 5 bases and J dropped 8; count of bases not matched to a gene: 6. This CDR3 has 13 residues. Germline CDR1 is SGHTA and CDR2 is FQGNSA. The CDR3 reads CASSRDSREPQHF. In DNA form, the CDR3 reads TGTGCCAGCAGCCGGGACAGCCGGGAGCCCCAGCATTTT.

The V gene is TRBV20-1, the J gene TRBJ1-6, with 8 nucleotides matching TRBD1. The trim removed 6 bases at V and 1 base at J, leaving 11 bases unmatched. The CDR3 length is 17 residues. Germline CDR1 is DFQATT and CDR2 is SNEGSKA (reference sequence). CDR3 in amino acids: CSAQDRARGSYNSPLHF. In nucleotides, the CDR3 is TGCAGTGCACAGGACAGGGCCCGTGGGTCCTATAATTCACCCCTCCACTTT.

The chain uses TRBV20-1 and TRBJ2-3, with 14 bases lining up with TRBD2. The CDR3 has 16 amino acids. In germline, CDR1 is DFQATT, CDR2 SNEGSKA (reference sequence). The J segment lost 3 bases and the V segment lost 6 bases, leaving 8 bases of the junction unmatched. The CDR3 is CSAMGLAGVGTDTQYF. CDR3 in DNA: TGCAGTGCCATGGGACTAGCGGGAGTGGGTACAGATACGCAGTATTTT.

The chain has TRBV12-3 or TRBV12-4 and TRBJ1-2; 9 nucleotides line up with TRBD1. V was clipped by 6 bases and J by 6 bases; unmatched bases: 11. This CDR3 is built from 15 residues. The chain's CDR3 is CASSRNMGQGNGYTF. The CDR3 DNA follows: TGTGCCAGCAGCCGAAACATGGGACAGGGTAATGGCTACACCTTC.

There are a few counts of this clonotype. V gene TRBV12-3 or TRBV12-4 combines with J gene TRBJ2-1; possible D gene TRBD2, 5 bases. Trimming took off 8 bases at V and 10 bases at J, with 12 bases between the two ends. The CDR3 has 11 residues. CDR3 in DNA: TGTGCCAGCCAGTGGGAGAGGGAGCAGTTCTTC. This codes for CASQWEREQFF.

Turning to this clonotype: A single base separates this from a much larger clone, so it may be a read error. This chain uses TRBV6-5 with TRBJ2-7; 9 nucleotides agree with TRBD2. The CDR3 runs 15 residues. V trimming: 4 bases; J trimming: 0 bases; junction bases outside the gene matches: 4. CDR1 is MNHEY, CDR2 SVGAGI, per germline. CDR3 sequence: CASSWTSESSYEQYF. The CDR3, as DNA: TGTGCCAGCAGTTGGACTAGCGAGAGCTCCTACGAGCAGTACTTC.

This clonotype was found once. A much larger clone sits a single nucleotide away, making a read error possible. DNA for the CDR3: TGCAGTGCCTGGAGGTACAATGAGCAGTTCTTC. Its protein is CSAWRYNEQFF. The chain combines TRBV20-1 with TRBJ2-1, with TRBD2 as a possible D gene (5 bases). The V gene's germline CDR1 is DFQATT and CDR2 SNEGSKA (reference sequence). The CDR3 totals 11 residues. Trimming removed 6 bases from V and 4 bases from J, with 7 bases in between.

The V and J genes are TRBV5-1 and TRBJ2-7, with D perhaps TRBD2 (6 bases). The CDR3 is 15 amino acids. V lost 4 bases and J lost 7, with 21 bases in between. The V gene's germline CDR1 is SGHRS and CDR2 YFSETQ. CDR3 coding DNA: TGCGCCAGCAGCCGCGGGGCGTTCGACAGCCCTGAGCAGTACTTC. It specifies CASSRGAFDSPEQYF.